This entry describes one TCR beta chain. Its antigen is unidentified. Profiled with immunoSEQ multiplex PCR; TCRdb holds only in-frame clones, not every one. The sample lists under 150,000 clones, 85% to 95% occurring once. This sample is part of a study of graft-versus-host responses after intestinal transplantation. The CDR3 covers 15 residues. J lost 5 bases, V lost 7 bases, and 13 bases had no gene match. In germline, CDR1 is MNHEY, CDR2 SVGAGI. The rearrangement links TRBV6-5 to TRBJ2-5; 7 nucleotides agree with TRBD2. The receptor's source is a human donor who received an intestinal transplant. The specimen was unstimulated CD8+ T cells sorted from spleen or lymph node cells, collected before intestinal transplant. The CDR3 spells CASNPKGGRWETQYF. The CDR3 DNA reads as TGTGCCAGCAACCCTAAGGGCGGGAGATGGGAGACCCAGTACTTC.